A single sample is the source of the 28 T cell receptor beta chains below, sequenced in a study of blood T cell repertoires in COVID-19. Clones were sequenced by immunoSEQ multiplex PCR, and TCRdb holds only the in-frame ones, with some missing. Among approximately 300,000 clones, about 89% were seen once, and the ten largest hold 4.5% to 5.5%. Material for sequencing was PBMCs or T cells enriched from blood (not recorded which). The receptors were sampled from a man aged 55 to 70 who had recovered from COVID-19.

V is TRBV9 and J is TRBJ2-3; a weak D match, TRBD2 (5 bases). The CDR3 runs to 16 residues. Germline CDR1 SGDLS, CDR2 YYNGEE. V gave up 7 bases and J gave up 2 bases, with 20 bases separating them. The CDR3 sequence is CASAVGSSGYTDTQYF. The CDR3 DNA follows: TGTGCCAGCGCCGTGGGATCGAGCGGCTACACAGATACGCAGTATTTT.

CDR3 in amino acids: CATSLQIRDRAGNIQYF. CDR3 coding DNA: TGTGCCACCAGCTTACAAATCCGGGACAGGGCAGGAAACATTCAGTACTTC. V gene TRBV15 combines with J gene TRBJ2-4, with TRBD1 identical over 9 bases. With 5 bases clipped from V and 6 bases from J, the junction kept 14 bases outside the gene matches. The CDR3 is 17 amino acids. CDR1 LNHNV and CDR2 YYDKDF come from the germline V gene (reference sequence).

This chain uses TRBV10-1 with TRBJ1-5; TRBD1 aligns across 8 bases. The CDR3 length is 13 residues. V shed 9 bases, J shed 2 bases, and the junction held 3 bases outside the gene matches. Per germline, CDR1 WNHNN and CDR2 SYGVQD (reference sequence). CDR3 in DNA: TGCGCCAGAGGGGGACAGGGCAATCAGCCCCAGCATTTT. Encoded protein: CARGGQGNQPQHF.

The chain has TRBV20-1 and TRBJ2-7, with a tentative D call TRBD1 (6 bases). Trimming cost V 3 bases and J 7 bases, with 10 bases left between them. There are 11 residues in the CDR3. From germline, CDR1 is DFQATT and CDR2 SNEGSKA (reference sequence). CDR3 loop: CSASRGVEQYF. In DNA, the CDR3 is TGCAGTGCTAGCAGGGGAGTGGAGCAGTACTTC.

CDR3 coding DNA: TGTGCCAGTAGTATAGTGCAGCGGGAGAGGGTCGGGGAGCTGTTTTTT. The encoded protein is CASSIVQRERVGELFF. The chain carries TRBV19 and TRBJ2-2; 8 bases fit TRBD2. The CDR3 loop spans 16 amino acids. The junction had 8 bases not matched to a gene; V was cut back by 1 base and J by 7 bases. The germline gives CDR1 LNHDA, CDR2 SQIVND (reference sequence).

The chain uses TRBV5-5 and TRBJ2-1; 7 nucleotides align to TRBD2. The CDR3 sequence is 15 residues long. Germline V gene lookup returns CDR1 SGHKS and CDR2 YYEKEE (reference sequence). The trim removed 2 bases at V and 4 bases at J, leaving 6 bases unmatched. The CDR3 is CASSLFGAGYNEQFF. The CDR3 coding sequence is TGTGCCAGCAGCTTATTTGGAGCGGGGTACAATGAGCAGTTCTTC.

This chain joins TRBV28 and TRBJ2-1, with 14 bases matching TRBD2. V lost 3 bases, J lost 6 bases, and 4 bases stayed unmatched. This CDR3 region has 16 residues. Germline CDR1 and CDR2: MDHEN and SYDVKM. DNA of the CDR3: TGTGCCAGCAGTTTCTACGGGACTAGCGGGGGCAATGAGCAGTTCTTC. It specifies CASSFYGTSGGNEQFF.

This chain uses TRBV25-1 with TRBJ2-2, with 12 bases that match TRBD1. V shed 6 bases and J 6 bases; nucleotides not matched to a gene: 8. Germline CDR1 reads MGHDK; CDR2 reads SYGVNS. This CDR3 contains 16 residues. CDR3 nucleotide sequence: TGTGCCAGCAGCGCGGGGACAGGGGGCTTGGCCGGGGAGCTGTTTTTT. This gives the protein CASSAGTGGLAGELFF.

The V call is TRBV28, the J call TRBJ1-4; 10 bases align to TRBD1. Germline trimming cut 3 bases from V and 8 bases from J; bases unmatched to any gene: 6. Germline V CDR1 and CDR2: MDHEN, SYDVKM. The CDR3 contains 15 residues. CDR3 residues: CASSFPGDRGEKLFF. The CDR3 DNA reads TGTGCCAGCAGTTTCCCTGGGGACAGGGGAGAAAAACTGTTTTTT.

The rearrangement uses TRBV24-1 and TRBJ2-5; D is unresolved. The CDR3 has 17 amino acids. The germline V gene has CDR1 KGHDR and CDR2 SFDVKD. Trimming removed 3 bases from V and 1 base from J, with 17 bases in between. CDR3 nucleotides: TGTGCCACCAGTGATCCACTCGCTACCCCGCGCCAAGAGACCCAGTACTTC. As protein: CATSDPLATPRQETQYF.

The chain has TRBV5-4 and TRBJ2-3; 7 bases match TRBD2. V lost 2 bases, J lost 4 bases, and 7 bases stayed unmatched. Germline V gene lookup returns CDR1 SGHNT and CDR2 YYREEE (reference sequence). The CDR3 sequence is 15 residues long. CDR3 nucleotides: TGTGCCAGCAGCTTTAGGGCAGCGGGGCCAGATACGCAGTATTTT. Translation gives CASSFRAAGPDTQYF. Filled out from reference TRBV5-4 and TRBJ2-3, the complete variable domain reads ETGVTQSPTHLIKTRGQQVTLRCSSQSGHNTVSWYQQALGQGPQFIFQYYREEENGRGNFPPRFSGLQFPNYSSELNVNALELDDSALYLCASSFRAAGPDTQYFGPGTRLTVL.

This chain uses TRBV9 with TRBJ1-6; D gene unclear. Germline-derived CDR1 and CDR2 are SGDLS and YYNGEE. Deletions cut 0 bases from V and 0 bases from J, with 7 bases between. The CDR3 length is 16 residues. As DNA, the CDR3 is TGTGCCAGCAGCGTAGCTGTGAGCTCCTATAATTCACCCCTCCACTTT. Translating gives CASSVAVSSYNSPLHF.

The chain combines TRBV7-9 with TRBJ2-3; D uncertain. Germline V gene sequence: CDR1 SEHNR, CDR2 FQNEAQ (reference sequence). The CDR3 loop spans 12 amino acids. V dropped 3 bases and J dropped 2 bases, with 3 bases sitting between them. The CDR3: CASSFNTDTQYF. DNA for the CDR3: TGTGCCAGCAGCTTTAACACAGATACGCAGTATTTT. The full variable domain, in which reference TRBV7-9 and TRBJ2-3 provide the parts outside the CDR3, is DTGVSQNPRHKITKRGQNVTFRCDPISEHNRLYWYRQTLGQGPEFLTYFQNEAQLEKSRLLSDRFSAERPKGSFSTLEIQRTEQGDSAMYLCASSFNTDTQYFGPGTRLTVL.

Regarding this clone: The junction differs from germline at one of its ends, possibly a read error. This chain uses TRBV2 with TRBJ1-4, with 9 positions matching TRBD1. Germline loops: CDR1 SNHLY, CDR2 FYNNEI. This CDR3 has 14 amino acids. This CDR3 reads CASFAGTGPTGIHF. Here the CDR3 DNA reads TGTGCCAGTTTCGCCGGGACAGGGCCGACCGGCATCCATTTT. Full variable domain (outside the CDR3, taken from reference TRBV2 and TRBJ1-4): EPEVTQTPSHQVTQMGQEVILRCVPISNHLYFYWYRQILGQKVEFLVSFYNNEISEKSEIFDDQFSVERPDGSNFTLKIRSTKLEDSAMYFCASFAGTGPTGIHFGSGTQLSVL.

The V call is TRBV9, the J call TRBJ1-4; 8 bases align to TRBD1. The CDR3 is 13 amino acids. Germline V gene sequence: CDR1 SGDLS, CDR2 YYNGEE. The trim removed 4 bases at V and 8 bases at J, leaving 4 bases unmatched. The CDR3 nucleotides read TGTGCCAGCAGCCGCGGGACAGGAGAAAAACTGTTTTTT. Its protein is CASSRGTGEKLFF.

The chain joins TRBV28 to TRBJ1-3; D call uncertain. The CDR3 consists of 14 residues. Trimming removed 3 bases from V and 2 bases from J, with 8 bases in between. CDR1 and CDR2 (germline): MDHEN, SYDVKM. DNA for the CDR3: TGTGCCAGCAGTTTTTGGGCGACTGGAAACACCATATATTTT. Its translation: CASSFWATGNTIYF.

The V call is TRBV21-1, the J call TRBJ2-7; the table's D call, TRBD1, has no DNA check behind it. TRBV21-1 is a pseudogene. This CDR3 has 16 amino acids. In DNA form, the CDR3 reads TGTGCCAGCAGCAAAGTTAGGGGGCTCGGGTTCTACGAGCAGTACTTC. This codes for CASSKVRGLGFYEQYF.

The V gene is TRBV5-4, the J gene TRBJ2-3; 7 positions match TRBD1. Germline-derived CDR1 and CDR2 are SGHNT and YYREEE (reference sequence). Losses at the gene ends were 3 bases for V and 0 bases for J; bases not matched to a gene: 10. The CDR3 totals 17 residues. The CDR3 DNA follows: TGTGCCAGCAGCTCCGACAGGGTGCGTACTAGCACAGATACGCAGTATTTT. This codes for CASSSDRVRTSTDTQYF.

The rearrangement uses TRBV28 and TRBJ2-7, with 7 positions matching TRBD2. The CDR3 has 17 residues. Trimming cost V 7 bases and J 1 base; bases outside gene matches: 16. In germline, CDR1 is MDHEN, CDR2 SYDVKM. CDR3 nucleotides: TGTGCCAGCACCAATAGGGCTAGCGGCCGGTCGTCCTACGAGCAGTACTTC. It encodes CASTNRASGRSSYEQYF. The complete variable domain, with remaining parts taken from reference TRBV28 and TRBJ2-7, reads DVKVTQSSRYLVKRTGEKVFLECVQDMDHENMFWYRQDPGLGLRLIYFSYDVKMKEKGDIPEGYSVSREKKERFSLILESASTNQTSMYLCASTNRASGRSSYEQYFGPGTRLTVT.

The chain recombines TRBV28 with TRBJ2-7; the match to TRBD1 covers 9 bases. V shed 5 bases and J 2 bases; nucleotides not matched to a gene: 7. CDR1 is MDHEN, CDR2 SYDVKM, per germline. This CDR3 has 15 residues. As DNA, the CDR3 is TGTGCCAGCAGTACTCCGGGACAGGGCACCTACGAGCAGTACTTC. It codes for CASSTPGQGTYEQYF. The whole variable domain, remainder taken from reference TRBV28 and TRBJ2-7, is DVKVTQSSRYLVKRTGEKVFLECVQDMDHENMFWYRQDPGLGLRLIYFSYDVKMKEKGDIPEGYSVSREKKERFSLILESASTNQTSMYLCASSTPGQGTYEQYFGPGTRLTVT.

V is TRBV2 and J is TRBJ1-6; D is possibly TRBD1 (5 bases). Germline CDR1 SNHLY, CDR2 FYNNEI. V was pared by 6 bases and J by 6 bases, with 15 bases between. This CDR3 comprises 15 residues. Here the CDR3 reads CASRFVRELNSPLHF. The CDR3 region has the DNA TGTGCCAGCAGATTTGTCAGGGAACTTAATTCACCCCTCCACTTT.

The chain combines TRBV11-2 with TRBJ1-2, with D perhaps TRBD1 (5 bases). Germline V lookup: CDR1 SGHAT, CDR2 FQNNGV. V was clipped by 2 bases and J by 8 bases, with 24 bases between them. This CDR3 has 17 residues. CDR3 bases: TGTGCCAGCAGCTTAACCCTCAGTGTCGGGGGATCGGGCGGCTACACCTTC. It specifies CASSLTLSVGGSGGYTF.

A single count supports this clone. The chain uses TRBV5-1 and TRBJ2-5; 7 bases fit TRBD2. CDR3 length: 16 amino acids. Trimming cost V 4 bases and J 4 bases; bases outside gene matches: 13. Germline-derived CDR1 and CDR2 are SGHRS and YFSETQ. This CDR3 is CASSPWTRRRPETQYF. For the CDR3, the DNA is TGCGCCAGCAGCCCCTGGACTAGGAGGAGACCAGAGACCCAGTACTTC. Full variable domain (remainder filled in from reference TRBV5-1 and TRBJ2-5): KAGVTQTPRYLIKTRGQQVTLSCSPISGHRSVSWYQQTPGQGLQFLFEYFSETQRNKGNFPGRFSGRQFSNSRSEMNVSTLELGDSALYLCASSPWTRRRPETQYFGPGTRLLVL.

The rearrangement joins TRBV11-2 to TRBJ1-1; maybe TRBD1 (6 bases). The V gene lost 3 bases and the J gene lost 6 bases, with 11 bases spanning the gap. The CDR3 totals 13 residues. CDR1 is SGHAT, CDR2 FQNNGV, per germline. CDR3 bases: TGTGCCAGCAGCTTTCTTGGGGGCCCTGAAGCTTTCTTT. Encoded protein: CASSFLGGPEAFF.

V gene TRBV28 combines with J gene TRBJ2-7, with D perhaps TRBD2 (6 bases). Per germline, CDR1 MDHEN and CDR2 SYDVKM. Trimming removed 4 bases from V and 1 base from J, with 14 bases in between. The CDR3 runs to 15 residues. In DNA, the CDR3 is TGTGCCAGCAGTTCGCCGGGGAGCGGGTCCTACGAGCAGTACTTC. It translates to CASSSPGSGSYEQYF.

This rearrangement joins TRBV7-2 to TRBJ2-3; 8 bases align to TRBD2. This CDR3 is built from 16 residues. The V and J ends lost 5 bases and 0 bases, in that order; junction bases with no gene match: 7. Per the germline V gene, CDR1 is SGHTA and CDR2 is FQGNSA. The CDR3 region is CASSIRTSPSTDTQYF. The CDR3 DNA sequence: TGTGCCAGCAGCATCCGGACTAGCCCCAGCACAGATACGCAGTATTTT.

The V and J genes are TRBV5-8 and TRBJ2-3; D gene ambiguous. Deletions cut 0 bases from V and 10 bases from J, with 9 bases between. Looked up from germline, CDR1 is SGHTS and CDR2 is YDEGEE. The CDR3 covers 12 residues. The CDR3 DNA reads TGTGCCAGCAGCTTGGCCGGGTTGGCGCAGTATTTT. Translated: CASSLAGLAQYF.

The genes are TRBV25-1 and TRBJ1-3; tentatively, D is TRBD1 (6 bases). Deletions cut 1 base from V and 4 bases from J, with 11 bases between. The CDR3 spans 15 residues. In germline, CDR1 is MGHDK, CDR2 SYGVNS. The CDR3 loop is CASSESGGGGNTIYF. The CDR3 DNA follows: TGTGCCAGCAGTGAATCAGGCGGGGGCGGAAACACCATATATTTT.